Included here is one T cell receptor beta chain sequence, with context. The sequenced fragment ends 3 residues before the CDR3 boundary, so the rest is inferred from the germline J gene. This specimen comes from a study of T cells in women clearing cervical HPV infection. Study summary: Blood came at first lesion visit for cases, post-clearance for controls.

The CDR3 spans 16 residues. With 2 bases clipped from V and 3 bases from J, the junction kept 6 bases outside the gene matches. CDR1 and CDR2 from the germline V gene are MNHEY and SVGEGT. Here immunoSEQ multiplex PCR was the method, and the copy in TCRdb shows in-frame clones only, minus some. Its clone listing holds tens of thousands of clones. The source material was blood buffy coat. The clonotype comes from a woman between 18 and 69 years old with a cervical HPV16 infection that either progressed to CIN3+ or cleared (not recorded which). V and J are TRBV6-2 or TRBV6-3 and TRBJ2-1; the match to TRBD1 covers 8 bases. The CDR3 region is CASSYPGTGLYNEQFF. The CDR3 bases that were read are TGTGCCAGCAGTTACCCCGGGACAGGACTCTACAATGAG.